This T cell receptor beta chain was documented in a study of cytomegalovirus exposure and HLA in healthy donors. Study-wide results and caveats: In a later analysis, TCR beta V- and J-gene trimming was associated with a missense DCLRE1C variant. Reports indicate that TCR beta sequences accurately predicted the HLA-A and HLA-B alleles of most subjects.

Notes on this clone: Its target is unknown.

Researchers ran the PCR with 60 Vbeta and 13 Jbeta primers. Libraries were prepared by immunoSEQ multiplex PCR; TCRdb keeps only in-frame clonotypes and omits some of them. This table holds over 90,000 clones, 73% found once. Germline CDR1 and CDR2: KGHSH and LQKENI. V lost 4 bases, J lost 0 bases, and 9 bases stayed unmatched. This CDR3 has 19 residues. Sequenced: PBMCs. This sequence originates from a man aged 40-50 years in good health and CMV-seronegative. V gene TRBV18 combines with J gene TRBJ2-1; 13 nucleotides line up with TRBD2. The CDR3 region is CASSRGLAGASASYNEQFF. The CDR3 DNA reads TGTGCCAGCTCACGCGGACTAGCGGGAGCCAGCGCCTCCTACAATGAGCAGTTCTTC.